The sequence of this T cell receptor (beta chain) was determined in a study of CD8 T cells in ankylosing spondylitis. Study-wide points: A motif in TCR beta, a set of roughly eight highly homologous variants, appeared characteristic of ankylosing spondylitis blood. In reactive arthritis synovial fluid and blood, some motif variants had been reported before.

The CDR3 runs 12 residues. V lost 3 bases, J lost 9 bases, and 9 bases lay in between. Quantitative molecular-barcoded 5'-RACE generated the TCR beta libraries. TCRdb recomputed calls from the 5' RACE reads with MiXCR, one row per CDR3 protein. Altogether about 90,000 distinct CDR3 sequences are present, roughly 8.8% being singletons, with the ten largest covering around 30%. In this sample, this clonotype turned up a few times. Its antigen is unidentified. Sequenced input: blood, either unsorted or a sorted T cell fraction (not recorded which). The V and J genes are TRBV12-3 or TRBV12-4 and TRBJ2-1, with D uncertain. The TCR originated in a male donor with ankylosing spondylitis. The CDR3 sequence: CASSFRHIEQFF. In nucleotides, the CDR3 is TGTGCCAGCAGTTTTCGCCATATTGAGCAGTTCTTC.